The source of this TCR beta chain is a study of T cell repertoires in cytomegalovirus infection. Germline V gives CDR1 SGHAT, CDR2 FQNNGV. The CDR3 has 17 amino acids. Trimming took off 0 bases at V and 0 bases at J, with 12 bases between the two ends. This clonotype was counted only a few times. Its antigen is as yet unknown. TCRdb reprocessed the reads via MiXCR and lists one record per CDR3 protein. This table has hundreds of thousands of distinct CDR3 sequences, around 6.2% appearing once. Findings and limits, study-wide: Carriage of CMV together with the relevant HLA was identifiable through cumulative public TCR beta family frequency.

The chain is built from TRBV11-2 and TRBJ2-1; unclear D gene. The receptor's source is a human donor in good health (CMV status not recorded). Some clones in this sample may be carry-over from other donors' samples. Sequenced material: PBMCs. DNA of the CDR3: TGTGCCAGCAGCTTAGATTTAGTAGGTCGCTCCTACAATGAGCAGTTCTTC. Its protein is CASSLDLVGRSYNEQFF.